Listed below are T cell receptor beta chains from one sample, sequenced in a study of spatial heterogeneity in lung cancer. Each CDR3 protein is one row after TCRdb ran MiXCR on the 5' RACE reads. Found here are roughly 82,000 distinct CDR3 sequences, 10% to 15% of them singletons; the top ten hold around 4.3%. The source was PBMCs, collected at surgery. These receptors were obtained from a male donor with early-stage non-small cell lung cancer. CDR3s include the opening cysteine and the closing phenylalanine or tryptophan. D genes are given only for firm matches. Rows may omit the clone size; those that give it use once, few, many or a size class.

J | D | size | V | CDR3 | DNA
TRBJ2-1 | TRBD2 | NA | TRBV9 | CASSPPGGAFNEQFF | TGTGCCAGCAGCCCTCCCGGGGGGGCCTTCAATGAGCAGTTCTTC
TRBJ2-5 | NA | many | TRBV20-1 | CSASELSATQYF | TGCAGTGCTAGTGAGCTATCAGCGACCCAGTACTTC
TRBJ2-6 | NA | few | TRBV25-1 | CASGQTVGANVLTF | TGTGCCAGCGGCCAGACAGTTGGGGCCAACGTCCTGACTTTC
TRBJ1-1 | TRBD1 | NA | TRBV10-3 | CAITGTGYMNTEAFF | TGTGCCATCACCGGGACAGGTTACATGAACACTGAAGCTTTCTTT
TRBJ2-1 | NA | NA | TRBV6-1 | CASSEGRREQFF | TGTGCCAGCAGTGAAGGGAGAAGAGAGCAGTTCTTC
TRBJ1-1 | NA | many | TRBV7-9 | CASSLGGEAMNTEAFF | TGTGCCAGCAGCTTAGGTGGGGAGGCGATGAACACTGAAGCTTTCTTT
TRBJ2-1 | TRBD2 | NA | TRBV11-1 | CASSLIRTSGRYNEQFF | TGTGCCAGCAGCTTAATTCGGACTAGCGGGAGATACAATGAGCAGTTCTTC
TRBJ2-3 | TRBD1 | few | TRBV18 | CASSPLPVRDRGADTQYF | TGTGCCAGCTCACCACTACCCGTCCGGGACAGGGGAGCAGATACGCAGTATTTT
TRBJ2-3 | NA | NA | TRBV9 | CASSVYSGADTQYF | TGTGCCAGCAGCGTCTATAGCGGTGCAGATACGCAGTATTTT
TRBJ2-1 | NA | NA | TRBV6-4 | CASSEGPDNEQFF | TGTGCCAGCAGTGAGGGCCCCGACAATGAGCAGTTCTTC
TRBJ1-1 | TRBD1 | few | TRBV6-1 | CASIETGTGTSEAFF | TGTGCCAGCATCGAAACCGGGACAGGGACGTCTGAAGCTTTCTTT
TRBJ2-3 | TRBD1 | few | TRBV7-2 | CASSTQGGSTWDTQYF | TGTGCCAGTTCAACACAGGGGGGTTCGACGTGGGATACGCAGTATTTT
TRBJ1-4 | NA | few | TRBV24-1 | CATRLITNEKLFF | TGTGCCACACGACTCATAACTAATGAAAAACTGTTTTTT
TRBJ1-1 | NA | once | TRBV20-1 | CSARKGGPNTEAFF | TGCAGTGCTAGGAAAGGGGGGCCTAACACTGAAGCTTTCTTT
TRBJ2-3 | TRBD2 | NA | TRBV10-1 | CASTPGTSEGDTQYF | TGCGCCAGCACCCCTGGGACTAGCGAGGGAGATACGCAGTATTTT
TRBJ2-1 | NA | few | TRBV2 | CASSVGGGRGDEQFF | TGTGCCAGCAGTGTTGGCGGGGGCCGTGGGGATGAGCAGTTCTTC
TRBJ1-2 | NA | few | TRBV5-4 | CASRKSGGGLNYGYTF | TGTGCCTCCCGGAAGTCGGGGGGAGGCCTTAACTATGGCTACACCTTC
TRBJ2-7 | TRBD2 | few | TRBV2 | CASSESSGGAEQYF | TGTGCCAGCAGTGAATCCAGCGGGGGGGCCGAGCAGTACTTC
TRBJ1-1 | NA | NA | TRBV29-1 | CSGHATVNTEAFF | TGCAGCGGGCATGCGACAGTGAACACTGAAGCTTTCTTT
TRBJ2-5 | NA | many | TRBV3-1 | CASSQDLGRPGETQYF | TGTGCCAGCAGCCAAGATCTGGGGCGACCTGGGGAGACCCAGTACTTC
TRBJ2-4 | NA | few | TRBV7-9 | CASSLDGVLAKNIQYF | TGTGCCAGCAGCTTAGACGGAGTACTAGCCAAAAACATTCAGTACTTC
TRBJ1-2 | TRBD1 | many | TRBV10-3 | CAISDDRGGYTF | TGTGCCATCAGTGATGACAGGGGTGGCTACACCTTC
TRBJ2-6 | NA | NA | TRBV6-1 | CASTILGGANVLTF | TGTGCCAGCACTATTCTTGGAGGGGCCAACGTCCTGACTTTC